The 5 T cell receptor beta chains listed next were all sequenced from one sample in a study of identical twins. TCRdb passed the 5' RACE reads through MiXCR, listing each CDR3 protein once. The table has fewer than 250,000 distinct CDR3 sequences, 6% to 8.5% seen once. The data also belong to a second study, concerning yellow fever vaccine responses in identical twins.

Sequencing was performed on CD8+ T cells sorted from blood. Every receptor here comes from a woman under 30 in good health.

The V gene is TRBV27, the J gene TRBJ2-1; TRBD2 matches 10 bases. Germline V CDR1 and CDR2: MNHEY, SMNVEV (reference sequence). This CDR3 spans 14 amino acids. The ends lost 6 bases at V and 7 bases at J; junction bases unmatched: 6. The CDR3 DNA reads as TGTGCCAGCAGAGTAGCGGGAGGTCATAATGAGCAGTTCTTC. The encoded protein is CASRVAGGHNEQFF.

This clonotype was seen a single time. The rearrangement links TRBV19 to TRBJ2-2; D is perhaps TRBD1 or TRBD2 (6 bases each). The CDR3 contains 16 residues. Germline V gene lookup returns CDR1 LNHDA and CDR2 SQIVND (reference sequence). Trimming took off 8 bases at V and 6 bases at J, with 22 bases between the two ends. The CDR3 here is CASETRTAERPGELFF. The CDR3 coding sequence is TGTGCCAGTGAGACTAGGACAGCTGAGAGACCCGGGGAGCTGTTTTTT.

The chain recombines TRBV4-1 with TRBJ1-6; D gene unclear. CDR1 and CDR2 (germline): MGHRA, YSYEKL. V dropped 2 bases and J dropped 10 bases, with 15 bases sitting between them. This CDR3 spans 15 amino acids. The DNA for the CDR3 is TGCGCCAGCAGCCAACTTTCGGAGGGAGGATCACCCCTCCACTTT. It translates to CASSQLSEGGSPLHF.

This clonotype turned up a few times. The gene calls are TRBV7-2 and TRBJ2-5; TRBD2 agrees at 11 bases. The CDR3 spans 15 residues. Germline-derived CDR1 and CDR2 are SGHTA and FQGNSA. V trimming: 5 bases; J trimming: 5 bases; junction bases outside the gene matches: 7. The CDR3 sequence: CASSNSGGAGETQYF. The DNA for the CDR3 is TGTGCCAGCAGCAATAGCGGGGGGGCCGGGGAGACCCAGTACTTC.

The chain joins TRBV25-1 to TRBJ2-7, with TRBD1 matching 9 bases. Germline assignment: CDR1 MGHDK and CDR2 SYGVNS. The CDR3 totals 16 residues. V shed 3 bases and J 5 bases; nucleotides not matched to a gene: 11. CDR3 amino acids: CASSEMTGGIGHEQYF. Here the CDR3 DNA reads TGTGCCAGCAGTGAGATGACAGGGGGGATTGGCCACGAGCAGTACTTC.